A single sample is the source of the 21 T cell receptor beta chains below, sequenced in a study of shared clonotypes between healthy human individuals. Using immunoSEQ multiplex PCR, the repertoire was profiled, and TCRdb retains in-frame clones only, with some absent. The repertoire holds around 2.1 million clones, with almost 96% as singletons. The sample was naive CD4+ T cells sorted from blood. Documented subset: CD45RA+ positively selected. These receptors originate from a young man in good health.

J is TRBJ2-7 and V is TRBV7-9; D not certain. Looked up from germline, CDR1 is SEHNR and CDR2 is FQNEAQ (reference sequence). V dropped 5 bases and J dropped 6 bases, with 8 bases sitting between them. The CDR3 spans 11 residues. CDR3 protein: CASSPGFEQYF. For the CDR3, the DNA is TGTGCCAGCAGCCCCGGGTTCGAGCAGTACTTC.

The chain has TRBV7-2 and TRBJ1-2; no reliable D call. The CDR3 totals 12 residues. Germline V gene sequence: CDR1 SGHTA, CDR2 FQGNSA. V was cut by 3 bases and J by 5 bases, with 7 bases left in between. This CDR3 is CASSLQVYGYTF. The DNA of the CDR3 is TGTGCCAGCAGCTTGCAAGTTTATGGCTACACCTTC.

V usage is TRBV4-1 and J usage is TRBJ2-5; 8 nucleotides line up with TRBD2. The junction had 9 bases not matched to a gene; V was cut back by 4 bases and J by 5 bases. The CDR3 consists of 15 residues. Per the germline V gene, CDR1 is MGHRA and CDR2 is YSYEKL. As DNA, the CDR3 is TGCGCCAGCAGCCCTGGAGCGGGGGCCTTCGAGACCCAGTACTTC. Translating it yields CASSPGAGAFETQYF.

This clone occurred a few times. This chain links TRBV28 with TRBJ1-5; D is ambiguous. CDR3 length equals 14 residues. CDR1 and CDR2 from the germline V gene are MDHEN and SYDVKM. V lost 6 bases to trimming and J lost 1 base, with 10 bases between them. CDR3 residues: CASRVQWSNQPQHF. DNA of the CDR3: TGTGCCAGCAGAGTTCAGTGGAGCAATCAGCCCCAGCATTTT.

As for this clone: Other DNA sequences in the sample encode the same CDR3. The chain has TRBV6-1 and TRBJ2-5; D might be TRBD1 or TRBD2, each matching 5 bases. The ends were cut back, 1 base at V and 5 bases at J, with 11 bases in the middle. The CDR3 spans 14 residues. Germline V lookup: CDR1 MNHNS, CDR2 SASEGT. The CDR3 region is CASSEGGGTETQYF. The CDR3, as DNA: TGTGCCAGCAGTGAAGGTGGGGGAACGGAGACCCAGTACTTC.

A note on this clone: Given a much more abundant clone one base away, this may be a read error. Different DNA sequences within this sample yield the same CDR3. This chain uses TRBV5-1 with TRBJ2-3; D is undetermined. V lost 1 base and J lost 0, with 0 bases in between. The CDR3 has 12 amino acids. Germline loops: CDR1 SGHRS, CDR2 YFSETQ. The CDR3 loop is CASSLSTDTQYF. CDR3 bases: TGCGCCAGCAGCTTGAGCACAGATACGCAGTATTTT.

For the CDR3, the DNA is TGTGCCAGCAGCTTAGGACAGGGGGCTTCCTATGGCTACACCTTC. This codes for CASSLGQGASYGYTF. J is TRBJ1-2 and V is TRBV7-2, with 10 bases identical to TRBD1. Germline CDR1 is SGHTA and CDR2 is FQGNSA. V was pared by 1 base and J by 4 bases, with 3 bases of the junction left unmatched. The length of the CDR3 is 15 residues.

This clone was counted a single time. This chain uses TRBV6-5 with TRBJ2-3, with 10 bases lining up with TRBD1. V trimming: 5 bases; J trimming: 9 bases; junction bases outside the gene matches: 2. Germline V CDR1 and CDR2: MNHEY, SVGAGI. The CDR3 runs 12 residues. This CDR3 is CASSTTGGTQYF. The CDR3 bases are TGTGCCAGCAGTACGACAGGGGGCACGCAGTATTTT.

This clone was seen just once. The V and J genes are TRBV7-9 and TRBJ2-2, with 10 bases identical to TRBD1. Germline V gene sequence: CDR1 SEHNR, CDR2 FQNEAQ (reference sequence). The CDR3 contains 17 residues. The V segment lost 3 bases and the J segment 7 bases; nucleotides outside the gene matches: 11. CDR3 region: CASSLWGDRGLNGELFF. Written as DNA, the CDR3 is TGTGCCAGCAGCTTGTGGGGAGACAGGGGGCTCAACGGGGAGCTGTTTTTT. Complete variable domain (other parts from reference TRBV7-9 and TRBJ2-2): DTGVSQNPRHKITKRGQNVTFRCDPISEHNRLYWYRQTLGQGPEFLTYFQNEAQLEKSRLLSDRFSAERPKGSFSTLEIQRTEQGDSAMYLCASSLWGDRGLNGELFFGEGSRLTVL.

The rearrangement joins TRBV7-2 to TRBJ2-1; a possible D gene is TRBD1 (6 bases). Germline V gives CDR1 SGHTA, CDR2 FQGNSA. The CDR3 contains 14 residues. V dropped 3 bases and J dropped 7 bases, with 13 bases sitting between them. CDR3 loop: CASSFSTQGNEQFF. In nucleotides, the CDR3 is TGTGCCAGCAGCTTTTCCACACAGGGAAATGAGCAGTTCTTC. Together with reference TRBV7-2 and TRBJ2-1, the CDR3 gives the full variable domain: GAGVSQSPSNKVTEKGKDVELRCDPISGHTALYWYRQSLGQGLEFLIYFQGNSAPDKSGLPSDRFSAERTGGSVSTLTIQRTQQEDSAVYLCASSFSTQGNEQFFGPGTRLTVL.

This clone was counted once. V gene TRBV7-9 combines with J gene TRBJ2-2, with no clear D. The V end lost 7 bases, the J end lost 1 base, and 13 bases lay between the germline ends. This CDR3 has 15 residues. Germline V gene data show CDR1 as SEHNR and CDR2 as FQNEAQ (reference sequence). This CDR3 is CASNAISENTGELFF. The CDR3 bases are TGTGCCAGCAACGCCATCTCCGAGAACACCGGGGAGCTGTTTTTT.

The V and J genes are TRBV27 and TRBJ2-1; D is unclear. The V gene lost 5 bases and the J gene lost 7 bases, with 21 bases spanning the gap. CDR1 is MNHEY, CDR2 SMNVEV, per germline (reference sequence). The CDR3 extends over 16 amino acids. The CDR3 here is CASSPPGGQVGNEQFF. For the CDR3, the DNA is TGTGCCAGCAGTCCCCCGGGCGGTCAGGTCGGGAATGAGCAGTTCTTC.

About this clone itself: Other DNA sequences in the same sample also yield this CDR3. This chain links TRBV2 with TRBJ1-1, with 7 positions matching TRBD1. The CDR3 extends over 14 amino acids. Germline V gene sequence: CDR1 SNHLY, CDR2 FYNNEI. The V and J ends lost 6 bases and 1 base, in that order; junction bases with no gene match: 5. The CDR3 sequence: CASSDRVGNTEAFF. DNA of the CDR3: TGTGCCAGCAGCGACAGGGTTGGGAACACTGAAGCTTTCTTT. The variable domain in full, with the rest retrieved from reference TRBV2 and TRBJ1-1, is EPEVTQTPSHQVTQMGQEVILRCVPISNHLYFYWYRQILGQKVEFLVSFYNNEISEKSEIFDDQFSVERPDGSNFTLKIRSTKLEDSAMYFCASSDRVGNTEAFFGQGTRLTVV.

This chain links TRBV10-3 with TRBJ2-5, with D perhaps TRBD1 (6 bases). The V and J ends lost 2 bases and 5 bases respectively, with 15 bases between them. Germline V gene sequence: CDR1 ENHRY, CDR2 SYGVKD. This CDR3 is built from 15 residues. The chain's CDR3 is CAISEAGVFSETQYF. The CDR3, as DNA: TGTGCCATCAGTGAGGCAGGGGTTTTTTCGGAGACCCAGTACTTC.

The chain is built from TRBV2 and TRBJ1-4, with TRBD1 matching over 8 bases. V shed 6 bases, J shed 0 bases, and the junction held 3 bases outside the gene matches. The CDR3 runs to 15 residues. Per germline, CDR1 SNHLY and CDR2 FYNNEI. Here the CDR3 reads CASRGQDTTNEKLFF. In DNA, the CDR3 is TGTGCCAGCAGGGGACAGGACACAACTAATGAAAAACTGTTTTTT.

The rearrangement joins TRBV25-1 to TRBJ1-4, with 11 bases matching TRBD1. The CDR3 length is 18 residues. Germline values: CDR1 MGHDK, CDR2 SYGVNS. V lost 5 bases, J lost 8 bases, and 16 bases stayed unmatched. In DNA form, the CDR3 reads TGTGCCAGCAGTCCAGTTCTGGGACAGGGGGGGTCACAAGAAAAACTGTTTTTT. As protein: CASSPVLGQGGSQEKLFF. The variable domain in full, completed from reference TRBV25-1 and TRBJ1-4, reads EADIYQTPRYLVIGTGKKITLECSQTMGHDKMYWYQQDPGMELHLIHYSYGVNSTEKGDLSSESTVSRIRTEHFPLTLESARPSHTSQYLCASSPVLGQGGSQEKLFFGSGTQLSVL.

This chain connects TRBV10-3 to TRBJ2-2; D is perhaps TRBD1 or TRBD2 (6 bases each). The germline V and J ends were trimmed by 4 bases and 2 bases, with 11 bases remaining between them. The CDR3 runs to 15 residues. From germline, CDR1 is ENHRY and CDR2 SYGVKD. For the CDR3, the DNA is TGTGCCATCAGTGGTGAGGGGGGTAACACCGGGGAGCTGTTTTTT. Encoded protein: CAISGEGGNTGELFF.

V and J are TRBV6-1 and TRBJ1-1, with D tentatively TRBD1 (6 bases). Trimming stripped 4 bases from V and 1 base from J, with 16 bases between. There are 16 residues in the CDR3. Germline CDR1 reads MNHNS; CDR2 reads SASEGT. The CDR3 sequence is CASSAIWTDWNTEAFF. Written as DNA, the CDR3 is TGTGCCAGCAGTGCGATATGGACAGATTGGAACACTGAAGCTTTCTTT.

Notes on this clone: This sample includes further DNA sequences coding for the same CDR3. This sequence joins TRBV9 and TRBJ1-5, with a weak D call TRBD1 (5 bases). CDR3 size: 14 residues. Trimming took 2 bases from V and 5 from J, leaving 11 bases between them. Germline V CDR1 and CDR2: SGDLS, YYNGEE. CDR3 residues: CASSVGDSYQPQHF. In DNA form, the CDR3 reads TGTGCCAGCAGCGTGGGTGACAGCTATCAGCCCCAGCATTTT.

The V call is TRBV7-3, the J call TRBJ1-6; D is ambiguous. Trimming shortened V by 2 bases and J by 7 bases, and 12 bases separated the two germline ends. Germline CDR1 and CDR2: SGHTA and FQGTGA. This CDR3 has 15 residues. The CDR3 DNA is TGTGCCAGCAGCTTATTTCCCTTTGGGAATTCACCCCTCCACTTT. It encodes CASSLFPFGNSPLHF. Based on the CDR3 plus reference TRBV7-3 and TRBJ1-6, the full variable domain is GAGVSQTPSNKVTEKGKYVELRCDPISGHTALYWYRQSLGQGPEFLIYFQGTGAADDSGLPNDRFFAVRPEGSVSTLKIQRTERGDSAVYLCASSLFPFGNSPLHFGNGTRLTVT.

The chain is built from TRBV20-1 and TRBJ1-2; a possible D gene is TRBD1 (5 bases). Germline loops: CDR1 DFQATT, CDR2 SNEGSKA (reference sequence). The CDR3 runs to 11 residues. The V gene lost 3 bases and the J gene lost 6 bases, with 8 bases spanning the gap. CDR3 sequence (DNA): TGCAGTGCTAGGGGGCGGAATGGCTACACCTTC. Encoded protein: CSARGRNGYTF.